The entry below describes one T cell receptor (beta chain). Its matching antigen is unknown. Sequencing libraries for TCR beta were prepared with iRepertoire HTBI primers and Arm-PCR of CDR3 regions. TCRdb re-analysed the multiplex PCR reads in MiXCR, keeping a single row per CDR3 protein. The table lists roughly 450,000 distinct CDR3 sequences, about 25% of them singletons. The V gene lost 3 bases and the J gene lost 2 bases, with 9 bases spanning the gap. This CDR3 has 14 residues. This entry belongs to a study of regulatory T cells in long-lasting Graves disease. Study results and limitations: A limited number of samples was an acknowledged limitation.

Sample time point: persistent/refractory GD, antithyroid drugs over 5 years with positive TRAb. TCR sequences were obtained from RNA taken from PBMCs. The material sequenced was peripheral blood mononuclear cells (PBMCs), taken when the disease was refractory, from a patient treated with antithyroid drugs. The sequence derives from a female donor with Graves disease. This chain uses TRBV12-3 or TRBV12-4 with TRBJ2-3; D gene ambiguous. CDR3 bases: TGTGCCAGCAGTTTTCGAAAGCTCACAGATACGCAGTATTTT. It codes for CASSFRKLTDTQYF.